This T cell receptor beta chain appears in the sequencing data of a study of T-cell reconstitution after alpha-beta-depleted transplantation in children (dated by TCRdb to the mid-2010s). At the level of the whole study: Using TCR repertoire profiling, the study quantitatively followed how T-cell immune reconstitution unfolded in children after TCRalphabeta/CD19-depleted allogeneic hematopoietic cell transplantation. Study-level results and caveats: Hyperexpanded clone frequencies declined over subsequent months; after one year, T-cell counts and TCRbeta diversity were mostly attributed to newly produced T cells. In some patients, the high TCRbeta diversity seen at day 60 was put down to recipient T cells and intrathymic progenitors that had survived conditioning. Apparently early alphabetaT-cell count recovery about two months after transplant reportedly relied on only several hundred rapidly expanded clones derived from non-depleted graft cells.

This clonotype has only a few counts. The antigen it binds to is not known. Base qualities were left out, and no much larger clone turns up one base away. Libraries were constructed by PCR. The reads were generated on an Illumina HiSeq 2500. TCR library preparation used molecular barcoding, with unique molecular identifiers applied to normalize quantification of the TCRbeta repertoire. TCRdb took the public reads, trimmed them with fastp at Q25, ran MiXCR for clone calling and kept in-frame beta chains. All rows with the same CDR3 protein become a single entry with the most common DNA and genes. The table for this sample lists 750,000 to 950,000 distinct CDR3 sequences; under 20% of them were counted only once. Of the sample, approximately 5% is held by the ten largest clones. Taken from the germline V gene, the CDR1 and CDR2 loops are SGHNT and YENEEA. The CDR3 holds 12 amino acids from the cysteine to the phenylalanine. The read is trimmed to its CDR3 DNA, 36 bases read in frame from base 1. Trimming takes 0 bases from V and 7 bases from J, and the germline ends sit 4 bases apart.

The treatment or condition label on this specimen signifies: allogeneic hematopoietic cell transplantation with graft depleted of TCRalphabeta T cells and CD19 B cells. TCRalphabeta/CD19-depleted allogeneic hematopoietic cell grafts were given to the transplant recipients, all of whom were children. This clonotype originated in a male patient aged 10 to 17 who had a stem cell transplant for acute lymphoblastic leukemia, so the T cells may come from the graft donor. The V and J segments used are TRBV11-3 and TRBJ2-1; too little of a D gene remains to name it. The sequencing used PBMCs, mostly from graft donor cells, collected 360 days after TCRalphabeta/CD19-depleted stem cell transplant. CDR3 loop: CASSLERNEQFF. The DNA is TGTGCCAGCAGCTTAGAAAGGAATGAGCAGTTCTTC.